The 15 T cell receptor beta chains given below trace back to one sample, sequenced in a study of blood T cells in healthy people across ages (dated by TCRdb to the mid-2010s). Receptor amplification or capture employed 5' RACE. The sample was run on an Illumina HiSeq 2500. A second about 7 to 12 cycle PCR used a sample-barcoded 5' primer and a J-beta primer mix. TCRdb reworked the public reads: Q25 trimming with fastp, MiXCR clone assembly, productive beta chains retained. Identical CDR3 protein sequences are pooled into one entry, listed with their most common genes and DNA. A total of approximately 800,000 distinct CDR3 sequences appear in this sample, 55% to 70% of them only once. The ten most abundant clones make up about 20% of the sample. The sample taken for sequencing was blood. Source of these receptors: a man between 25 and 39 years old in good health.

V gene TRBV5-5 combines with J gene TRBJ2-7, with D hard to call. Trimming stripped 5 bases from V and 5 bases from J, with 14 bases between. The CDR3 runs 13 residues. The germline V gene has CDR1 SGHKS and CDR2 YYEKEE (reference sequence). The CDR3 loop is CASRVPPFNEQYF. Here the CDR3 DNA reads TGTGCCAGCAGGGTCCCCCCTTTCAACGAGCAGTACTTC.

The rearrangement uses TRBV29-1 and TRBJ1-2, with D perhaps TRBD1 (5 bases). The CDR3 has 12 amino acids. The V end lost 6 bases, the J end lost 8 bases, and 16 bases lay between the germline ends. Germline V gene data show CDR1 as SQVTM and CDR2 as ANQGSEA. The CDR3 loop is CSVTLRERGYTF. CDR3 DNA: TGCAGCGTAACCCTCAGGGAGAGGGGCTACACCTTC. Filled out from reference TRBV29-1 and TRBJ1-2, the complete variable domain reads SAVISQKPSRDICQRGTSLTIQCQVDSQVTMMFWYRQQPGQSLTLIATANQGSEATYESGFVIDKFPISRPNLTFSTLTVSNMSPEDSSIYLCSVTLRERGYTFGSGTRLTVV.

This rearrangement joins TRBV20-1 to TRBJ1-1; possible D gene TRBD1, 5 bases. The V gene lost 7 bases and the J gene lost 4 bases, with 13 bases spanning the gap. The germline CDR1 and CDR2 sequences are DFQATT and SNEGSKA (reference sequence). CDR3 size: 12 residues. DNA for the CDR3: TGCAGTGTTCCAGGGAAAGGCACTGAAGCTTTCTTT. This encodes CSVPGKGTEAFF.

The chain links TRBV6-5 to TRBJ1-6; 9 bases are shared with TRBD1. The V segment lost 0 bases and the J segment 10 bases; nucleotides outside the gene matches: 10. The CDR3 is 17 amino acids. Per germline, CDR1 MNHEY and CDR2 SVGAGI. The CDR3 DNA follows: TGTGCCAGCAGTTACTCGACTCCATTGACAGGGGGGTCACCCCTCCACTTT. It is translated as CASSYSTPLTGGSPLHF.

The chain recombines TRBV7-2 with TRBJ2-7, with D hard to call. The V gene's germline CDR1 is SGHTA and CDR2 FQGNSA. Between the trimmed V and J ends, which lost 3 bases and 3 bases, there was a span of 15 bases. This CDR3 comprises 15 residues. The CDR3 region is CASSFKRSLDYEQYF. The CDR3 DNA follows: TGTGCCAGCAGCTTTAAACGGAGTTTGGACTACGAGCAGTACTTC.

V and J are TRBV7-6 and TRBJ1-5; D is perhaps TRBD1 (5 bases). Trimming cost V 2 bases and J 0 bases, with 11 bases left between them. Germline values: CDR1 SGHVS, CDR2 FNYEAQ. The CDR3 is 16 residues long. Here the CDR3 DNA reads TGTGCCAGCAGCTTAATGGGACCGAATAGCAATCAGCCCCAGCATTTT. The encoded protein is CASSLMGPNSNQPQHF.

This clonotype was detected a few times. The chain recombines TRBV12-3 or TRBV12-4 with TRBJ1-4; D perhaps matches TRBD1 (5 bases). Trimming cost V 3 bases and J 5 bases, with 10 bases left between them. This CDR3 has 14 amino acids. The CDR3 sequence: CASSFFGGNEKLFF. CDR3 DNA: TGTGCCAGCAGTTTTTTTGGGGGAAATGAAAAACTGTTTTTT.

The chain carries TRBV6-1 and TRBJ1-5; the D is unclear. Germline assignment: CDR1 MNHNS and CDR2 SASEGT. The CDR3 contains 13 residues. Trimming removed 6 bases at V and 3 bases at J, with 9 bases between. This CDR3 reads CASSGDFNQPQHF. The CDR3 region has the DNA TGTGCCAGCAGCGGGGATTTCAATCAGCCCCAGCATTTT.

The gene calls are TRBV29-1 and TRBJ1-5; D perhaps matches TRBD1 (5 bases). Germline lookup yields CDR1 SQVTM and CDR2 ANQGSEA. With 6 bases removed from V and 5 bases from J, the gap between germline ends came to 14 bases. The CDR3 totals 13 residues. Here the CDR3 reads CSVGDGAYQPQHF. For the CDR3, the DNA is TGCAGCGTGGGGGACGGAGCTTATCAGCCCCAGCATTTT.

The V and J genes are TRBV3-1 and TRBJ1-4, with D uncertain. This CDR3 is built from 14 residues. Germline CDR1 LGHDT, CDR2 YNNKEL (reference sequence). Trimming took 3 bases from V and 5 from J, leaving 10 bases between them. The CDR3 DNA reads TGTGCCAGCAGCCATAACACGATAAATGAAAAACTGTTTTTT. Translated, it gives CASSHNTINEKLFF.

This chain connects TRBV10-3 to TRBJ2-2; 10 bases match TRBD1. This CDR3 region has 13 residues. CDR1 and CDR2 (germline): ENHRY, SYGVKD. J lost 7 bases, V lost 8 bases, and 4 bases had no gene match. CDR3 amino acids: CAIGGQGNGELFF. DNA of the CDR3: TGTGCCATCGGGGGACAGGGGAACGGGGAGCTGTTTTTT.

The gene calls are TRBV29-1 and TRBJ2-5, with D possibly being TRBD1 (5 bases). V was cut by 2 bases and J by 1 base, with 17 bases left in between. This CDR3 is 16 amino acids long. CDR1 SQVTM and CDR2 ANQGSEA come from the germline V gene. The CDR3 loop reads CSVEKGQVIVQETQYF. In DNA form, the CDR3 reads TGCAGCGTTGAAAAGGGGCAGGTCATCGTCCAAGAGACCCAGTACTTC. Drawing the rest from reference TRBV29-1 and TRBJ2-5, the complete variable domain is SAVISQKPSRDICQRGTSLTIQCQVDSQVTMMFWYRQQPGQSLTLIATANQGSEATYESGFVIDKFPISRPNLTFSTLTVSNMSPEDSSIYLCSVEKGQVIVQETQYFGPGTRLLVL.

This clonotype was found a few times. The chain joins TRBV28 to TRBJ2-3; 14 bases align to TRBD2. The CDR3 contains 16 residues. Losses at the gene ends were 3 bases for V and 10 bases for J; bases not matched to a gene: 9. Germline CDR1 reads MDHEN; CDR2 reads SYDVKM. CDR3 amino acids: CASSFLGLAGDVAQYF. The CDR3 DNA reads as TGTGCCAGCAGTTTCCTGGGACTAGCGGGAGATGTGGCGCAGTATTTT.

This clonotype has at least ten counts. This CDR3 is CASSLGGGDSRDEQFF. CDR3 DNA sequence: TGTGCCAGCAGCTTAGGCGGTGGAGACAGTAGGGATGAGCAGTTCTTC. This chain uses TRBV7-8 with TRBJ2-1, with D tentatively TRBD1 (5 bases). Germline-derived CDR1 and CDR2 are SGHVS and FQNEAQ. Trimming removed 1 base from V and 8 bases from J, with 18 bases in between. The CDR3 runs to 16 residues.

The V gene is TRBV12-3 or TRBV12-4, the J gene TRBJ2-3; the match to TRBD1 covers 7 bases. CDR3 length equals 14 residues. Trimming cost V 6 bases and J 2 bases; bases outside gene matches: 5. The CDR3 region has the DNA TGTGCCAGCAGGGGGGACAGTCTCACAGATACGCAGTATTTT. This codes for CASRGDSLTDTQYF.